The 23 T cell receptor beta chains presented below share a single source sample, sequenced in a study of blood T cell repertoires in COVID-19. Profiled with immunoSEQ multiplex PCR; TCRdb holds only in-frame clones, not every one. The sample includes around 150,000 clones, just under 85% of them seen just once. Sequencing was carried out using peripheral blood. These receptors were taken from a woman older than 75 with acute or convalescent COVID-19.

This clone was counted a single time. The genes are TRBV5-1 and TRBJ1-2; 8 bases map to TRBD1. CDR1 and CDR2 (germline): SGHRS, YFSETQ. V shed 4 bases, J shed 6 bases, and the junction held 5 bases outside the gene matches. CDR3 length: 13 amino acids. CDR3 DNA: TGCGCCAGCAGCCAGACAGGGGATAATGGCTACACCTTC. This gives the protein CASSQTGDNGYTF.

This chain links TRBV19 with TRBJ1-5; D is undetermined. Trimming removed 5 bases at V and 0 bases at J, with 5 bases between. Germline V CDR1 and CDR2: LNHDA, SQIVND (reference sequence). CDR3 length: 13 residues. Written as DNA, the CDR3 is TGTGCCAGTAGTGGCCATAGCAATCAGCCCCAGCATTTT. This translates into CASSGHSNQPQHF.

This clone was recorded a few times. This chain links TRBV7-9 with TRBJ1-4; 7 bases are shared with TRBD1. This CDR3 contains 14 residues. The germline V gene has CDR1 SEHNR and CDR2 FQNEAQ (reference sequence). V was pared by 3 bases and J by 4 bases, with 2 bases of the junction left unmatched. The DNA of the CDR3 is TGTGCCAGCAGCTTGACAGGGCTTAATGAAAAACTGTTTTTT. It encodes CASSLTGLNEKLFF.

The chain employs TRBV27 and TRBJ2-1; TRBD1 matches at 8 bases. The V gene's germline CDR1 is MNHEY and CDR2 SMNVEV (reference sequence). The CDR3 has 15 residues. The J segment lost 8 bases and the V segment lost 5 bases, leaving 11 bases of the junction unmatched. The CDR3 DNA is TGTGCCAGCAGTCTCTCCGGGACAGGTGTCTATGAGCAGTTCTTC. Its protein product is CASSLSGTGVYEQFF.

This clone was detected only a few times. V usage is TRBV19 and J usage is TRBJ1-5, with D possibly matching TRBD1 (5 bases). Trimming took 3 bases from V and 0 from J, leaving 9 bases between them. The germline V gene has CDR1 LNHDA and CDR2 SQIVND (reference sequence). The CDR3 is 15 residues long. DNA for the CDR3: TGTGCCAGTAGTATCGACAGATATAGCAATCAGCCCCAGCATTTT. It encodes CASSIDRYSNQPQHF.

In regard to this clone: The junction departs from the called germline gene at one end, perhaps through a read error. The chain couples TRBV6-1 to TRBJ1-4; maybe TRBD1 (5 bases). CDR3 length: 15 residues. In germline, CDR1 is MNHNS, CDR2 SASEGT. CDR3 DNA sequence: TGTGCCAGCGGTGACAGAGGAGCAACTAATGAAAAACTGTTTTTT. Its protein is CASGDRGATNEKLFF.

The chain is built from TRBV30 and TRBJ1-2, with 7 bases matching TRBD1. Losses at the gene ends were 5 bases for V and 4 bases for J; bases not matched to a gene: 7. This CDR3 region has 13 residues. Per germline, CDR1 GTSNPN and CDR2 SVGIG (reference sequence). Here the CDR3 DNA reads TGTGCCTGGGAAAAGACAGGGACCTATGGCTACACCTTC. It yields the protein CAWEKTGTYGYTF. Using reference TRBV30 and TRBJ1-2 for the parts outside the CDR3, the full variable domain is SQTIHQWPATLVQPVGSPLSLECTVEGTSNPNLYWYRQAAGRGLQLLFYSVGIGQISSEVPQNLSASRPQDRQFILSSKKLLLSDSGFYLCAWEKTGTYGYTFGSGTRLTVV.

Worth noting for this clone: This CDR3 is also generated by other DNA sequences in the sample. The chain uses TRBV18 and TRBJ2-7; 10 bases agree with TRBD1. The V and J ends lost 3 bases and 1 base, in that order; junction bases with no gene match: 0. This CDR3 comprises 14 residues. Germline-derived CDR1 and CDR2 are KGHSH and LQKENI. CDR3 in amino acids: CASSPGQGSYEQYF. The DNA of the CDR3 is TGTGCCAGCTCACCGGGACAGGGGTCCTACGAGCAGTACTTC.

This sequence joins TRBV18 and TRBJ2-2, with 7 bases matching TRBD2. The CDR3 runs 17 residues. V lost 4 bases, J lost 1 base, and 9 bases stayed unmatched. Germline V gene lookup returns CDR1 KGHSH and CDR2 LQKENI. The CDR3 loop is CASSRPRERLNTGELFF. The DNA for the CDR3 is TGTGCCAGCTCACGTCCGCGGGAGCGGTTGAACACCGGGGAGCTGTTTTTT.

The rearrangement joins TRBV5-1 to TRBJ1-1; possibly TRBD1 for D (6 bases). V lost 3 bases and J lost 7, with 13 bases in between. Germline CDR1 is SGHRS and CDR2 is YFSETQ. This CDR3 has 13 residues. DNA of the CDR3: TGCGCCAGCAGCTCACCCCTAGGGGGTGAAGCTTTCTTT. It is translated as CASSSPLGGEAFF. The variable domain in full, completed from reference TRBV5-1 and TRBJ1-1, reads KAGVTQTPRYLIKTRGQQVTLSCSPISGHRSVSWYQQTPGQGLQFLFEYFSETQRNKGNFPGRFSGRQFSNSRSEMNVSTLELGDSALYLCASSSPLGGEAFFGQGTRLTVV.

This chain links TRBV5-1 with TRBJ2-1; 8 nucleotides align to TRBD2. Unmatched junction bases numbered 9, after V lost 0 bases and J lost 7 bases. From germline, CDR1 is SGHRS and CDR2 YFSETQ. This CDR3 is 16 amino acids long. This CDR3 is CASSLGSSGRGNEQFF. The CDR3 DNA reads TGCGCCAGCAGCTTGGGTTCCAGCGGGAGAGGTAATGAGCAGTTCTTC.

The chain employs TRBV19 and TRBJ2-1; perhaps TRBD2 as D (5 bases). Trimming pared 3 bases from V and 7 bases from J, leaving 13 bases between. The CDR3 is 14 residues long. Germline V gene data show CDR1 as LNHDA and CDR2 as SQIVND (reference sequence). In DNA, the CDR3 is TGTGCCAGTAGTATTAACGTCCCGGGGAATGAGCAGTTCTTC. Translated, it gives CASSINVPGNEQFF.

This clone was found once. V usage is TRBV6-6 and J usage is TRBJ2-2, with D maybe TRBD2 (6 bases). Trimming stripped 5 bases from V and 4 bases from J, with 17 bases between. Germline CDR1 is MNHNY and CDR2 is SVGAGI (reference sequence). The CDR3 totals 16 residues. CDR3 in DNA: TGTGCCAGCAGTCCCCCGCGGGGTCGGAGCACCGGGGAGCTGTTTTTT. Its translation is CASSPPRGRSTGELFF.

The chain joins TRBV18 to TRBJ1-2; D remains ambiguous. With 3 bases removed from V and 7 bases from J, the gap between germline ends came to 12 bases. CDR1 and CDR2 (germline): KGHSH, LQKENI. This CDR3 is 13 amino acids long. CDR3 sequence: CASSPNLEVGYTF. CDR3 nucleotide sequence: TGTGCCAGCTCACCCAATCTCGAGGTTGGCTACACCTTC.

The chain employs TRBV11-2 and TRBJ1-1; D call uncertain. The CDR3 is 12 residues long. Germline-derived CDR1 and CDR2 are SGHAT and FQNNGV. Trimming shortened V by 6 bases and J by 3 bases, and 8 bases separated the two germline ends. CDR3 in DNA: TGTGCCAGCAGTACAGAATACACTGAAGCTTTCTTT. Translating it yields CASSTEYTEAFF.

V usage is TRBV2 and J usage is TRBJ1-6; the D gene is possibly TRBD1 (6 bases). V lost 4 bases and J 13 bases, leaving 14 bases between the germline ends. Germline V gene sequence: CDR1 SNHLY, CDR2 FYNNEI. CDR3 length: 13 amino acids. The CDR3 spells CASSGAGVGPLHF. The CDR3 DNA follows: TGTGCCAGCAGTGGGGCAGGGGTTGGGCCCCTCCACTTT.

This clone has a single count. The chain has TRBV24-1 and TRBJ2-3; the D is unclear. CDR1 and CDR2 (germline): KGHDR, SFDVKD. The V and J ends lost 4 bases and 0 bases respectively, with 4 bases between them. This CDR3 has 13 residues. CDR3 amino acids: CATSDPSTDTQYF. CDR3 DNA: TGTGCCACCAGTGACCCTAGCACAGATACGCAGTATTTT.

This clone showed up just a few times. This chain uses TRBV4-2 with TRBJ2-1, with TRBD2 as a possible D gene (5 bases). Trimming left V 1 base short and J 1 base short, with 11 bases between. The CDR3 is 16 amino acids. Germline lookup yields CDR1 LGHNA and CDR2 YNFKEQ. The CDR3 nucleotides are TGTGCCAGCAGCCAAGGCGATACGGGGTCCTACAATGAGCAGTTCTTC. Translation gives CASSQGDTGSYNEQFF.

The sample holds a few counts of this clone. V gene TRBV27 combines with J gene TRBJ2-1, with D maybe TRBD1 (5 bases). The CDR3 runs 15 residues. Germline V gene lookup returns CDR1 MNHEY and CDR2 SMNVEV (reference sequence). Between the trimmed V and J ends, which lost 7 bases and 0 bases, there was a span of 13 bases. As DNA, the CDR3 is TGTGCCAGCATTCCCAGGGCGAGCTCCTACAATGAGCAGTTCTTC. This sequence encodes CASIPRASSYNEQFF.

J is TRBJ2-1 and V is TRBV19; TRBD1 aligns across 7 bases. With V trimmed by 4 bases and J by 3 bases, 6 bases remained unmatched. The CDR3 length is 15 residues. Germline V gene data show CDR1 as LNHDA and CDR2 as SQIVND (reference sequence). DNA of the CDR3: TGTGCCAGTAGTAAGGGGGCGTATTACTACAATGAGCAGTTCTTC. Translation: CASSKGAYYYNEQFF.

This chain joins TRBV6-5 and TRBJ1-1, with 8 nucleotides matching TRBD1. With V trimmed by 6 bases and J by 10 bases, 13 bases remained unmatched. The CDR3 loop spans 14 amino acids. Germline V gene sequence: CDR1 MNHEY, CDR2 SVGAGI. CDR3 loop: CASRRQGNLLVAFF. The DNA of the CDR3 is TGTGCCAGCAGGAGACAGGGGAATCTCCTGGTAGCTTTCTTT.

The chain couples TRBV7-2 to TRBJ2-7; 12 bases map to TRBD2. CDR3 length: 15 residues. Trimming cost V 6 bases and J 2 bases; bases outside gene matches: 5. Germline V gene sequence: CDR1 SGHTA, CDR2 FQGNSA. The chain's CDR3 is CASSQTSGGTYEQYF. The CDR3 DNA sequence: TGTGCCAGCAGTCAAACTAGCGGGGGGACCTACGAGCAGTACTTC.

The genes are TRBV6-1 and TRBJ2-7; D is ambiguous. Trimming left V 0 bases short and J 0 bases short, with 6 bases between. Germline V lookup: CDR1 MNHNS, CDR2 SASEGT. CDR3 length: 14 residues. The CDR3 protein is CASSEAGSSYEQYF. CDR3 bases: TGTGCCAGCAGTGAAGCGGGCAGCTCCTACGAGCAGTACTTC.